This T cell receptor beta chain appears in the sequencing data of a study of T cells expressing NK-cell markers. Study in general: The TCR beta repertoires originated in sorted CD3+CD56+NKG2C+, CD3+CD56+NKG2C- and CD3+CD56-NKG2C+ T cells. Points from the study as a whole: Among CD8+ T cells from about six donors, dominant NKG2C+ clonotypes accounted for roughly 1.0-7.0%.

As the method of synthesis, 5'RACE template switching with UMIs yielded TCR beta cDNA. Reanalyzing the 5' RACE reads, TCRdb keeps one entry per CDR3 protein, without DNA. The table lists 200,000 to 300,000 distinct CDR3 sequences. This CDR3 is built from 18 residues. Germline V gene sequence: CDR1 MDHEN, CDR2 SYDVKM. In the case of this clonotype: The antigen is unknown.

The V and J genes are TRBV28 and TRBJ2-1; TCRdb lists TRBD2, though no DNA is available to test this call. Sequencing was performed on blood T cells: a sorted CD56 or NKG2C T cell subset, CD4+ or CD8+ T cells, or bulk PBMC T cells (not recorded which). This receptor was obtained from a man aged 18 to 29 in good health. CDR3 residues: CASSLLASGRVRGNEQFF.